This T cell receptor beta chain is from a study of technical replicates of blood from a few donors. Libraries were prepared by immunoSEQ multiplex PCR; TCRdb keeps only in-frame clonotypes and omits some of them. The sample yields around 12,000 clones, 65% to 85% seen once. The V end lost 4 bases, the J end lost 7 bases, and 15 bases lay between the germline ends. The length of the CDR3 is 13 residues. Germline V gives CDR1 SGHRS, CDR2 YFSETQ. The specimen sequenced was PBMCs. This chain joins TRBV5-1 and TRBJ2-7; D not resolved. This TCR derives from a human donor in good health. CDR3 loop: CASSTRPAGEQYF. The CDR3 DNA is TGCGCCAGCAGCACAAGGCCGGCCGGGGAGCAGTACTTC. Variable domain in full (rest from reference TRBV5-1 and TRBJ2-7): KAGVTQTPRYLIKTRGQQVTLSCSPISGHRSVSWYQQTPGQGLQFLFEYFSETQRNKGNFPGRFSGRQFSNSRSEMNVSTLELGDSALYLCASSTRPAGEQYFGPGTRLTVT.